The 28 T cell receptor beta chains presented below share a single source sample, sequenced in a study of CD4 and CD8 cells across lung adenocarcinoma regions. From the PCR reads, TCRdb called clonotypes with MiXCR, one entry per CDR3 protein. The data contain 13,000 to 15,000 distinct CDR3 sequences, 35% to 55% of them singletons. What was sequenced was CD4+ T cells from the center of a lung tumor. These TCRs come from a male donor with lung adenocarcinoma. The CD4 and CD8 labels of this study may be unreliable.

This sequence joins TRBV10-1 and TRBJ2-5; D not certain. With 2 bases removed from V and 11 bases from J, the gap between germline ends came to 18 bases. Germline V gives CDR1 WNHNN, CDR2 SYGVQD (reference sequence). The CDR3 sequence is 14 residues long. The CDR3 DNA reads TGCGCCAGCAGTGAGCGCCGCGACTCCAATGAGCAGTACTTC. It yields the protein CASSERRDSNEQYF.

The chain is built from TRBV11-2 and TRBJ2-7, with D possibly matching TRBD1 (5 bases). CDR1 and CDR2 from the germline V gene are SGHAT and FQNNGV. Trimming shortened V by 4 bases and J by 3 bases, and 16 bases separated the two germline ends. This CDR3 region has 15 residues. The CDR3 coding sequence is TGTGCCAGCAGCTATAGAATGGACATCGGCTACGAGCAGTACTTC. This translates into CASSYRMDIGYEQYF. The full variable domain, in which reference TRBV11-2 and TRBJ2-7 provide the parts outside the CDR3, is EAGVAQSPRYKIIEKRQSVAFWCNPISGHATLYWYQQILGQGPKLLIQFQNNGVVDDSQLPKDRFSAERLKGVDSTLKIQPAKLEDSAVYLCASSYRMDIGYEQYFGPGTRLTVT.

This clonotype is labeled medium-sized. The chain couples TRBV27 to TRBJ2-4; D might be TRBD1 or TRBD2, each matching 5 bases. Germline V gene lookup returns CDR1 MNHEY and CDR2 SMNVEV (reference sequence). This CDR3 has 13 residues. Between the trimmed V and J ends, which lost 3 bases and 6 bases, there was a span of 9 bases. This chain's CDR3 is CASSLGPLNIQYF. DNA for the CDR3: TGTGCCAGCAGTTTGGGACCCTTAAACATTCAGTACTTC.

A note on this clonotype: A junction end diverges from the germline sequence, so it may reflect a read error. The chain joins TRBV6-1 to TRBJ2-2, with 11 nucleotides matching TRBD2. The germline gives CDR1 MNHNS, CDR2 SASEGT. CDR3 size: 14 residues. The CDR3 protein is CASRELAGADELYF. The CDR3 nucleotides are TGTGCCAGCAGAGAACTAGCGGGAGCTGATGAGCTGTATTTT.

The rearrangement joins TRBV7-2 to TRBJ2-3; weak D call: TRBD2 (5 bases). Germline V gene lookup returns CDR1 SGHTA and CDR2 FQGNSA. The V gene lost 2 bases and the J gene lost 6 bases, with 15 bases spanning the gap. This CDR3 is 15 amino acids long. The CDR3 DNA sequence: TGTGCCAGCAGCTTATTAGTGGCATCGGGGGATACGCAGTATTTT. Protein sequence: CASSLLVASGDTQYF.

This clonotype turned up a few times. J is TRBJ2-5 and V is TRBV29-1; tentatively, D is TRBD1 (5 bases). The CDR3 consists of 14 residues. Germline V gene data show CDR1 as SQVTM and CDR2 as ANQGSEA. Trimming took off 6 bases at V and 0 bases at J, with 14 bases between the two ends. The CDR3 spells CSVSQGLYQETQYF. CDR3 nucleotides: TGCAGCGTCAGTCAGGGTCTGTACCAAGAGACCCAGTACTTC.

The sample holds one count of this clonotype. The chain combines TRBV27 with TRBJ2-3; perhaps TRBD2 as D (6 bases). There are 16 residues in the CDR3. The ends were cut back, 4 bases at V and 5 bases at J, with 19 bases in the middle. Germline V lookup: CDR1 MNHEY, CDR2 SMNVEV (reference sequence). CDR3 coding DNA: TGTGCCAGCAGTTCGACGGGCGGGGCAGCCAAAGATACGCAGTATTTT. This translates into CASSSTGGAAKDTQYF.

This clonotype was detected ten times or more. The chain employs TRBV10-3 and TRBJ1-2; D is undetermined. CDR3 length: 13 amino acids. Germline V gene lookup returns CDR1 ENHRY and CDR2 SYGVKD. V gave up 2 bases and J gave up 5 bases, with 9 bases separating them. In DNA form, the CDR3 reads TGTGCCATCAGTGAGGGAATTGGTTATGGCTACACCTTC. It translates to CAISEGIGYGYTF.

DNA of the CDR3: TGTGCCAGCAGCTTTCGACTAGCAGAGACCCAGTTCTTC. It is translated as CASSFRLAETQFF. The V and J genes are TRBV3-1 and TRBJ2-1; 7 bases line up with TRBD2. V dropped 5 bases and J dropped 13; count of bases not matched to a gene: 11. Germline CDR1 reads LGHDT; CDR2 reads YNNKEL (reference sequence). This CDR3 has 13 residues.

For this clonotype: An end of the junction differs from the germline gene, which may be a read error. The chain links TRBV10-3 to TRBJ2-2; 7 nucleotides align to TRBD1. Germline-derived CDR1 and CDR2 are ENHRY and SYGVKD. CDR3 length equals 14 residues. DNA of the CDR3: TGTGCCGTCAGACAGGGTCTGAACACCGGGGAGCTGTTTTTT. It is translated as CAVRQGLNTGELFF.

This clonotype came up many times. The genes are TRBV6-5 and TRBJ2-3, with TRBD1 identical over 7 bases. Per germline, CDR1 MNHEY and CDR2 SVGAGI. The junction had 4 bases not matched to a gene; V was cut back by 6 bases and J by 1 base. The CDR3 runs to 14 residues. In nucleotides, the CDR3 is TGTGCCAGCAGACTCGGGACAGGCACAGATACGCAGTATTTT. Translating gives CASRLGTGTDTQYF.

Many counts were recorded for this clonotype. The junction does not match germline at one end; this may be a read error. J is TRBJ2-1 and V is TRBV7-7, with D unclear. The CDR3 length is 12 residues. Per the germline V gene, CDR1 is SSHAT and CDR2 is FNYEAQ (reference sequence). CDR3 residues: CASSPTGNEQFF. The CDR3 bases are TGTGCTAGCAGCCCGACTGGGAATGAGCAGTTCTTC.

This clonotype was picked up many times. This sequence joins TRBV24-1 and TRBJ1-2; 7 bases align to TRBD1. CDR3 length equals 16 residues. The germline CDR1 and CDR2 sequences are KGHDR and SFDVKD. V gave up 2 bases and J gave up 6 bases; unmatched junction bases: 11. DNA of the CDR3: TGTGCCACCAGTGATTCGACCACAGGGGTAGGGGATGGCTACACCTTC. Protein product: CATSDSTTGVGDGYTF.

This clonotype was recorded a few times. The V call is TRBV6-1, the J call TRBJ2-1; D remains unclear. Trimming left V 5 bases short and J 9 bases short, with 11 bases between. Germline CDR1 is MNHNS and CDR2 is SASEGT. The CDR3 runs 12 residues. CDR3 residues: CASSRAPGEQFF. In DNA form, the CDR3 reads TGTGCCAGCAGTAGGGCCCCGGGTGAGCAGTTCTTC.

This sequence joins TRBV9 and TRBJ2-3; 11 bases are a match to TRBD2. Near its end, the DNA agrees better with TRBJ2-1, so the J call may be wrong. Looked up from germline, CDR1 is SGDLS and CDR2 is YYNGEE. The CDR3 has 14 amino acids. CDR3 sequence (DNA): TGTGCCAGCAGCGTTGCTAGCGGGAGGTATGAGCAGTTCTTC. Translation: CASSVASGRYEQFF.

This clonotype has only a few counts. The V gene is TRBV6-1, the J gene TRBJ2-3; a possible D gene is TRBD2 (6 bases). CDR1 is MNHNS and CDR2 is SASEGT in the germline V gene. There are 13 residues in the CDR3. The V end lost 8 bases, the J end lost 0 bases, and 9 bases lay between the germline ends. The CDR3 region has the DNA TGTGCCAGCCGACGGGAGAGCACAGATACGCAGTATTTT. Translated: CASRRESTDTQYF.

This clonotype was counted ten times or more. The chain links TRBV27 to TRBJ1-6; D unresolved. The CDR3 length is 15 residues. The germline CDR1 and CDR2 sequences are MNHEY and SMNVEV (reference sequence). The V and J ends lost 2 bases and 7 bases respectively, with 12 bases between them. The CDR3 DNA reads TGTGCCAGCAGTTTACGCGACGCCAGAAATTCACCCCTCCACTTT. Its translation is CASSLRDARNSPLHF.

Regarding this clonotype: The final CDR3 position lacks the conserved phenylalanine or tryptophan, pointing to a likely read error. The DNA is omitted, as the CDR3 cannot be located on it reliably, and the CDR3 follows TCRdb's listing. V usage is TRBV10-3 and J usage is TRBJ2-5; TRBD1, as called in the table, went unchecked against the DNA. The CDR3 is 13 amino acids in total, end residues counted. Germline lookup yields CDR1 ENHRY and CDR2 SYGVKD. CDR3 region: CAIRTGDAEGQDL.

This clonotype has a handful of counts. One junction end does not reproduce the germline sequence, and a read error may be involved. This chain uses TRBV7-2 with TRBJ2-5; D gene unclear. This CDR3 has 14 amino acids. Germline assignment: CDR1 SGHTA and CDR2 FQGNSA. In DNA, the CDR3 is TGTGCCAGCAGCTTAGCGGGCCACCAGGAGACCCAGTACTTC. Amino acid sequence: CASSLAGHQETQYF. Supplemented by reference TRBV7-2 and TRBJ2-5, the full variable domain reads GAGVSQSPSNKVTEKGKDVELRCDPISGHTALYWYRQSLGQGLEFLIYFQGNSAPDKSGLPSDRFSAERTGGSVSTLTIQRTQQEDSAVYLCASSLAGHQETQYFGPGTRLLVL.

This chain uses TRBV7-3 with TRBJ2-1; 9 positions agree with TRBD1. The ends lost 0 bases at V and 5 bases at J; junction bases unmatched: 5. Germline CDR1 and CDR2: SGHTA and FQGTGA. This CDR3 has 16 amino acids. For the CDR3, the DNA is TGTGCCAGCAGCTTAACGAGGGGACAGGGTCACAATGAGCAGTTCTTC. Residues: CASSLTRGQGHNEQFF.

This sequence joins TRBV6-1 and TRBJ2-4; D call uncertain. The closer fit of TRBJ2-7 to the DNA end suggests the J call may be wrong. Germline values: CDR1 MNHNS, CDR2 SASEGT. CDR3 length equals 13 residues. Written as DNA, the CDR3 is TGTGCCAGCAGTCAAAACTCCCGCTACGAGCAGTACTTC. Residues: CASSQNSRYEQYF.

For this clonotype: Being one base from a much bigger clone, this may be a read error. This chain joins TRBV6-1 and TRBJ1-4; D uncertain. CDR3 size: 16 residues. Germline assignment: CDR1 MNHNS and CDR2 SASEGT. CDR3 sequence (DNA): TGTGCCAACAGTGAATCCCTGGTGGCAACTAATGAAAAACTGTTTTTT. The encoded protein is CANSESLVATNEKLFF.

This clonotype is judged medium-sized. The chain is built from TRBV6-1 and TRBJ2-5; TRBD1 matches at 7 bases. The DNA end lines up better with TRBJ2-7; the J call may be wrong. The V gene's germline CDR1 is MNHNS and CDR2 SASEGT. The CDR3 totals 15 residues. The CDR3 sequence: CASSEVAGGKHEQYF. DNA of the CDR3: TGTGCCAGCAGTGAAGTCGCAGGGGGAAAGCACGAGCAGTACTTC.

In the case of this clonotype: Relative to the germline gene, one junction end is altered; a read error may explain this. The V call is TRBV6-1, the J call TRBJ2-2, with TRBD2 as a possible D gene (5 bases). The CDR3 is made up of 15 amino acids. CDR1 is MNHNS and CDR2 is SASEGT in the germline V gene. The CDR3 protein is CARGLQAGSPGELYF. The CDR3 nucleotides read TGTGCCAGGGGCCTCCAGGCCGGAAGCCCCGGGGAGCTGTATTTT.

The gene calls are TRBV14 and TRBJ2-3, with 9 nucleotides matching TRBD1. V gave up 4 bases and J gave up 4 bases; unmatched junction bases: 3. Germline V gene lookup returns CDR1 SGHDN and CDR2 FVKESK. The CDR3 runs to 14 residues. CDR3 loop: CASSLWTGADTQYF. DNA of the CDR3: TGTGCCAGCAGCCTCTGGACAGGGGCAGATACGCAGTATTTT. The whole variable domain, filled in from reference TRBV14 and TRBJ2-3, reads EAGVTQFPSHSVIEKGQTVTLRCDPISGHDNLYWYRRVMGKEIKFLLHFVKESKQDESGMPNNRFLAERTGGTYSTLKVQPAELEDSGVYFCASSLWTGADTQYFGPGTRLTVL.

This clonotype was detected a few times. The chain joins TRBV6-1 to TRBJ2-1; 8 bases agree with TRBD2. The last part of the DNA fits TRBJ2-7 better; the J call may be wrong. The CDR3 runs 14 residues. Per the germline V gene, CDR1 is MNHNS and CDR2 is SASEGT. The CDR3 loop reads CASSPGLEAYEQYF. CDR3 in DNA: TGTGCCAGCAGCCCGGGACTAGAGGCCTACGAGCAGTACTTC.

This clonotype is deemed medium-sized. The genes are TRBV6-1 and TRBJ2-3; 7 bases fit TRBD2. Germline V CDR1 and CDR2: MNHNS, SASEGT. Trimming cost V 6 bases and J 3 bases; bases outside gene matches: 9. The CDR3 is 15 residues long. For the CDR3, the DNA is TGTGCCAGCAGGGCCCTAGCGGCCAGGACAGATACGCAGTATTTT. This codes for CASRALAARTDTQYF.

V is TRBV27 and J is TRBJ2-1; TRBD1 agrees at 7 bases. The assigned J gene may be wrong: the sequence end matches TRBJ2-7 better. The germline CDR1 and CDR2 sequences are MNHEY and SMNVEV (reference sequence). The CDR3 covers 16 residues. The CDR3 DNA is TGTGCCAGCAGTTTAAACCGGGACAGCTTCATCTACGAGCAGTACTTC. It yields the protein CASSLNRDSFIYEQYF.